The clone carrying this T cell receptor beta chain was seen many times. Its antigen is unknown. The data are from a study of T cells in Graves' hyperthyroidism and ophthalmopathy. Study background: Once the initial diagnosis was made, peripheral blood was obtained before any treatment. The study, taken as a whole, reports: Most thyroid clonotypes expanded above 0.001 were also detected in blood.

V was shortened by 1 base and J by 0 bases, with 7 bases between the two germline ends. This CDR3 is built from 15 residues. The source material, RNA transcripts, was used to amplify TCR beta CDR3 regions. HTBI primers drove first-round RT-PCR of the TCR CDR3. TCRdb passed the multiplex PCR reads through MiXCR, listing each CDR3 protein once. The sample has some 400,000 distinct CDR3 sequences, 19% seen once. These patients, aged 18 to 65, had recently diagnosed hyperthyroidism lasting under 2 months. Exclusion of a patient resulted from uncontrolled infection, other autoimmune disease, pregnancy or lactation.

Sequences were obtained from blood. The rearrangement joins TRBV12-3 or TRBV12-4 to TRBJ1-3; D remains unclear. The TCR sequence derives from a woman aged 18-35 years with Graves' hyperthyroidism. CDR3 in DNA: TGTGCCAGCAGTTTAGAAACCATCTCTGGAAACACCATATATTTT. Protein: CASSLETISGNTIYF.